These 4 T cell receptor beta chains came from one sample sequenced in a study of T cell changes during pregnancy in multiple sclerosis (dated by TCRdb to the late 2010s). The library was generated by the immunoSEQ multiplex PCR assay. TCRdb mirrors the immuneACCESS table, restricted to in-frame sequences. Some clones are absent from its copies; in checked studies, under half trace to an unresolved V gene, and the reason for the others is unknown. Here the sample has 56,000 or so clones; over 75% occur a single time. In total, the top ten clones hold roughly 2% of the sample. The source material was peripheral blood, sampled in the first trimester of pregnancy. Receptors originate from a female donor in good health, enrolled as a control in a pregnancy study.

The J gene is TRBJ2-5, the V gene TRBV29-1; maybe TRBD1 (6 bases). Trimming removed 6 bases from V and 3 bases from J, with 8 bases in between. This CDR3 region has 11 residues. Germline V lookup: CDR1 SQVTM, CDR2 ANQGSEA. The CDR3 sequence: CSVAGEETQYF. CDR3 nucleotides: TGCAGCGTCGCAGGGGAAGAGACCCAGTACTTC.

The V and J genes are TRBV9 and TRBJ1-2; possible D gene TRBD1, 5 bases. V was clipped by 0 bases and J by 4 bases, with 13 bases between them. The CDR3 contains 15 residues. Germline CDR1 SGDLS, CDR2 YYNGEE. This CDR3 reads CASSVASGALYGYTF. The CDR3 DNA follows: TGTGCCAGCAGCGTAGCTAGTGGGGCCCTCTATGGCTACACCTTC.

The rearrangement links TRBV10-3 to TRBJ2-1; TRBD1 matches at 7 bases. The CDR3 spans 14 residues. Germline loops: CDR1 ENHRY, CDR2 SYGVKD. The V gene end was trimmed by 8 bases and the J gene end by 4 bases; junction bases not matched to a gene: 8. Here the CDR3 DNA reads TGTGCCATCGCCCGGGACAGTAAATACAATGAGCAGTTCTTC. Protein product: CAIARDSKYNEQFF.

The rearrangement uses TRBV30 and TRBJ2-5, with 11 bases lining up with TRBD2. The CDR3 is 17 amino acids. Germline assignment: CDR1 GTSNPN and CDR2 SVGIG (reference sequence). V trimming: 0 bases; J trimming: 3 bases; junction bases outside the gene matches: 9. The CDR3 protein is CAWSVGLAGGGKETQYF. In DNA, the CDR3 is TGTGCCTGGAGTGTAGGGCTAGCGGGGGGTGGGAAAGAGACCCAGTACTTC. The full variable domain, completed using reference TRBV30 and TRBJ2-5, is SQTIHQWPATLVQPVGSPLSLECTVEGTSNPNLYWYRQAAGRGLQLLFYSVGIGQISSEVPQNLSASRPQDRQFILSSKKLLLSDSGFYLCAWSVGLAGGGKETQYFGPGTRLLVL.